These 17 T cell receptor beta chains were all obtained from the same sample, sequenced in a study of post-analysis software for immune sequencing data (dated by TCRdb to the mid-2010s). Libraries were built with PCR. Sequencing instrument: Illumina HiSeq 2500. To reduce PCR and sequencing biases, unique molecular identifiers were built into the TCR beta cDNA libraries. The public reads were reanalyzed by TCRdb: fastp trimming at Q25, MiXCR alignment, in-frame beta chains only. Each CDR3 protein appears once, grouped with its most common genes and DNA. This sample holds around 400,000 distinct CDR3 sequences; roughly 38% were observed only once. The leading ten clones occupy around 15% of the sample. General conclusions and limits of the study: Patients showed significantly higher frequencies than controls for five TRBV segments, among them TRBV5-6, TRBV5-1 and TRBV20-1.

No antigen has been assigned to these receptors. Source material: blood. Source of these receptors: a girl aged 10 to 17 with multiple sclerosis.

The V call is TRBV5-1, the J call TRBJ1-2; tentatively, D is TRBD1 (5 bases). Trimming removed 0 bases at V and 10 bases at J, with 13 bases between. The CDR3 is made up of 13 amino acids. Germline V gives CDR1 SGHRS, CDR2 YFSETQ. In nucleotides, the CDR3 is TGCGCCAGCAGCTTGGTGGGGGTGGAAGACTACACCTTC. It codes for CASSLVGVEDYTF.

The chain links TRBV10-3 to TRBJ2-5, with D perhaps matching TRBD2 (5 bases). Between the trimmed V and J ends, which lost 2 bases and 2 bases, there was a span of 12 bases. The CDR3 length is 15 residues. Germline lookup yields CDR1 ENHRY and CDR2 SYGVKD. CDR3 residues: CAISEIRSAQETQYF. Written as DNA, the CDR3 is TGTGCCATCAGTGAGATACGTAGCGCGCAAGAGACCCAGTACTTC.

The V call is TRBV7-9, the J call TRBJ2-3; perhaps D is TRBD1 or TRBD2 (5 bases each). CDR1 is SEHNR and CDR2 is FQNEAQ in the germline V gene (reference sequence). V shed 1 base and J shed 0 bases, with 8 bases lying between them. The CDR3 contains 15 residues. CDR3 bases: TGTGCCAGCAGCTTAGGGGACCATAGCACAGATACGCAGTATTTT. It is translated as CASSLGDHSTDTQYF.

This clonotype was detected only a few times. This chain connects TRBV4-3 to TRBJ2-1; weak D call: TRBD1 (5 bases). The CDR3 contains 16 residues. V was trimmed by 0 bases and J by 4 bases, leaving 13 bases between them. Germline assignment: CDR1 LGHNA and CDR2 YSLEER. CDR3 sequence (DNA): TGCGCCAGCAGCCAAGATAGGGGTCCTTTGTACAATGAGCAGTTCTTC. As protein: CASSQDRGPLYNEQFF.

V gene TRBV2 combines with J gene TRBJ1-1; D is undetermined. The germline CDR1 and CDR2 sequences are SNHLY and FYNNEI. This CDR3 comprises 14 residues. V was clipped by 7 bases and J by 4 bases, with 16 bases between them. Here the CDR3 DNA reads TGTGCCAGCACTCCCGGGCCCTCTCGCACTGAAGCTTTCTTT. Residues: CASTPGPSRTEAFF.

This clonotype has just a few counts. The rearrangement uses TRBV6-1 and TRBJ2-1; D tentatively reads TRBD1 or TRBD2 (5 bases each). Trimming took off 4 bases at V and 0 bases at J, with 16 bases between the two ends. CDR3 size: 17 residues. Germline assignment: CDR1 MNHNS and CDR2 SASEGT. The CDR3 protein is CASSATTVGDSYNEQFF. The CDR3 region has the DNA TGTGCCAGCAGTGCGACGACAGTGGGGGACTCCTACAATGAGCAGTTCTTC.

This clonotype was detected only a few times. The rearrangement joins TRBV9 to TRBJ1-2, with D unresolved. The CDR3 is 10 amino acids. V was trimmed by 0 bases and J by 8 bases, leaving 2 bases between them. The germline V gene encodes CDR1 SGDLS and CDR2 YYNGEE. The CDR3, as DNA: TGTGCCAGCAGCGTAGGGGGCTACACCTTC. Translating it yields CASSVGGYTF. Full variable domain (outside the CDR3, taken from reference TRBV9 and TRBJ1-2): DSGVTQTPKHLITATGQRVTLRCSPRSGDLSVYWYQQSLDQGLQFLIQYYNGEERAKGNILERFSAQQFPDLHSELNLSSLELGDSALYFCASSVGGYTFGSGTRLTVV.

V gene TRBV19 combines with J gene TRBJ1-2, with D perhaps matching TRBD1 (5 bases). Trimming stripped 3 bases from V and 6 bases from J, with 11 bases between. This CDR3 spans 13 amino acids. Germline V lookup: CDR1 LNHDA, CDR2 SQIVND (reference sequence). CDR3 nucleotides: TGTGCCAGTAGTATGGGGGGTCCGGATGGCTACACCTTC. Its translation is CASSMGGPDGYTF.

This clonotype was seen only a few times. The chain's CDR3 is CASTLTGAGTEAFF. The CDR3 nucleotides read TGTGCCAGCACCCTGACAGGGGCTGGAACTGAAGCTTTCTTT. The V gene is TRBV6-2 or TRBV6-3, the J gene TRBJ1-1; 8 positions match TRBD1. This CDR3 region has 14 residues. Germline loops: CDR1 MNHEY, CDR2 SVGEGT. The junction had 9 bases not matched to a gene; V was cut back by 7 bases and J by 5 bases.

The chain combines TRBV12-5 with TRBJ1-2; D unresolved. Germline CDR1 is LGHNT and CDR2 is FRNRAP. There are 13 residues in the CDR3. The V end was cut by 4 bases, the J end by 8 bases, with 14 bases between. The CDR3 protein is CASGSYMGGGYTF. In DNA form, the CDR3 reads TGTGCTAGTGGTTCCTACATGGGAGGAGGCTACACCTTC.

This clonotype was picked up many times. The genes are TRBV12-3 or TRBV12-4 and TRBJ2-3; possible D gene TRBD2, 5 bases. The CDR3 is made up of 11 amino acids. Trimming took 6 bases from V and 5 from J, leaving 6 bases between them. CDR3 protein: CASSRGDTQYF. CDR3 bases: TGTGCCAGCAGCCGGGGAGATACGCAGTATTTT.

This clonotype has only a few counts. The CDR3 bases are TGTGCCAGCAGCGTAGAGGCAACTGGGGCCAACGTCCTGACTTTC. Translation gives CASSVEATGANVLTF. The chain recombines TRBV9 with TRBJ2-6; D gene unclear. Germline V CDR1 and CDR2: SGDLS, YYNGEE. The CDR3 has 15 residues. Between the trimmed V and J ends, which lost 0 bases and 2 bases, there was a span of 6 bases.

The chain joins TRBV28 to TRBJ2-6, with D perhaps TRBD1 (5 bases). Per the germline V gene, CDR1 is MDHEN and CDR2 is SYDVKM. CDR3 length equals 17 residues. V was shortened by 6 bases and J by 0 bases, with 15 bases between the two germline ends. CDR3 protein: CASSLDRRASGANVLTF. CDR3 DNA: TGTGCCAGCAGCCTAGACAGAAGAGCCTCTGGGGCCAACGTCCTGACTTTC.

The chain uses TRBV27 and TRBJ2-7; D unclear. Between the trimmed V and J ends, which lost 4 bases and 3 bases, there was a span of 13 bases. Germline V gene lookup returns CDR1 MNHEY and CDR2 SMNVEV (reference sequence). This CDR3 is built from 14 residues. The CDR3 here is CASSSGATDYEQYF. The CDR3 region has the DNA TGTGCCAGCAGTTCCGGTGCAACGGACTACGAGCAGTACTTC.

This clonotype was seen more than once but under ten times. The rearrangement uses TRBV7-8 and TRBJ2-1; the match to TRBD1 covers 9 bases. J lost 7 bases, V lost 5 bases, and 12 bases had no gene match. CDR1 SGHVS and CDR2 FQNEAQ come from the germline V gene. The CDR3 runs to 16 residues. CDR3 coding DNA: TGTGCCAGCAGCGCCACCCGGGACAGGGCGCTTAATGAGCAGTTCTTC. Protein: CASSATRDRALNEQFF.

This clonotype was observed at least ten times. The rearrangement links TRBV27 to TRBJ2-5, with unresolved D. V was pared by 4 bases and J by 3 bases, with 6 bases between. The V gene's germline CDR1 is MNHEY and CDR2 SMNVEV (reference sequence). This CDR3 spans 12 amino acids. In DNA, the CDR3 is TGTGCCAGCAGTTCACGGGAAGAGACCCAGTACTTC. Translation: CASSSREETQYF.

The V gene is TRBV4-2, the J gene TRBJ1-1; 8 nucleotides align to TRBD1. Per germline, CDR1 LGHNA and CDR2 YNFKEQ. The J segment lost 12 bases and the V segment lost 1 base, leaving 10 bases of the junction unmatched. The CDR3 runs to 14 residues. CDR3 protein: CASSQGDRQGATFF. The CDR3 DNA follows: TGTGCCAGCAGCCAAGGGGACCGTCAGGGGGCGACTTTCTTT.